This T cell receptor (beta chain) was sequenced during a study of T cell repertoires in cytomegalovirus infection. This CDR3 has 15 amino acids. V shed 7 bases and J shed 1 base, with 17 bases lying between them. Germline V gene lookup returns CDR1 SGHTA and CDR2 FQGNSA. Only a few counts were recorded for this clonotype. Antigen unknown. Study-wide findings and caveats: Summed frequency of shared TCR beta families picked out CMV carriers who also had the relevant HLA.

MiXCR, run by TCRdb on the reads, gives a single entry per CDR3 protein. The data hold 570,000 or so distinct CDR3 sequences, with over 35% observed a single time. The TCR was taken from a human donor in good health (CMV status not recorded). Some clones in this sample may be carry-over from other donors' samples. The material was cultured PBMCs, obtained from culture after CMV antigen stimulation. The rearrangement joins TRBV7-2 to TRBJ2-7; tentatively, D is TRBD2 (6 bases). In DNA form, the CDR3 reads TGTGCCAGCAACTCCCTAGCGTTAGGGTCCTACGAGCAGTACTTC. This codes for CASNSLALGSYEQYF.